A selection of T cell receptor beta chains follows, all from one sample in a study of CD8 T cells in Susac syndrome. From the immunoSEQ multiplex PCR reads, TCRdb called clonotypes with MiXCR, one entry per CDR3 protein. Of roughly 200,000 distinct CDR3 sequences listed, about 95% were seen once; the top ten hold around 0.15%. Sequencing was carried out using CD8+ T cells from PBMCs. These TCRs come from a human donor with multiple sclerosis. Each CDR3 is given with its conserved first and last residue.

CDR3 protein | V gene
CASEVGTAYNQPQHF | TRBV7-2
CASSLSAGRGYTF | TRBV7-9
CSARDGAGSYNEQFF | TRBV20-1
CASSETPAWDYGYTF | TRBV6-1
CSARGTGRAGNTIYF | TRBV20-1
CASSPRYSSYEQYF | TRBV9
CASSVGTSVGTGELFF | TRBV9
CASSSSTGPPDTQYF | TRBV27
CASRPRGQGDAFF | TRBV6-1
CASSPSFTEAFF | TRBV3-1
CSAQRGESYGYTF | TRBV20-1
CSVAHAETQYF | TRBV29-1
CATSDPSQFDEQFF | TRBV24-1
CASSLTGGASEQYF | TRBV28
CASSCAPGKPQETQYF | TRBV6-5
CASSQIYNSSPLHF | TRBV4-1
CASRPRVVGNQPQHF | TRBV6-5
CSARDDSHQETQYF | TRBV20-1
CSVARGTPYEQYF | TRBV29-1
CASSPRGLAGEQYF | TRBV11-2
CATSTGPTMRELFF | TRBV15
CASSPIREMNTEAFF | TRBV18
CATSDQRSNYGYTF | TRBV15
CASSPGPGLAGDEQYF | TRBV7-7
CAWSVGGTDEQYF | TRBV30
CASSLWTFYEQYF | TRBV28
CASKGVYEQYF | TRBV25-1
CASSYTGIVDYGYTF | TRBV6-5
CASRQAVYGYTF | TRBV25-1
CSARDVGTESLNTGELFF | TRBV20-1
CASSPSGSGNTEAFF | TRBV9
CASSQLDNYGYTF | TRBV3-1
CASSDAGNRYNEQFF | TRBV2
CASSWAGGPDEQYF | TRBV5-6
CASSEKGGVANYGYTF | TRBV6-1
CASSPGSRGSLDEQYF | TRBV7-6
CASGPRLSTEAFF | TRBV12-5
CATSRSSGHAEQFF | TRBV15
CASSSTTGPLGGYTF | TRBV5-1
CASSLRWSAIINYEQYF | TRBV5-1
CASSLSTGQGEKLFF | TRBV9
CASSLTGWAGELFF | TRBV5-6
CASSPARGRAVLPYNEQFF | TRBV18
CATGPAGYEQYF | TRBV27
CSVGGGLTDTQYF | TRBV29-1
CASSLFDKKNTEAFF | TRBV5-6
CASSVDLEGNLNYGYTF | TRBV9